This T cell receptor beta chain was observed in a study of tumor-infiltrating lymphocytes in localized non-small cell lung cancer. About this clone: The antigen remains unidentified.

Study-wide findings and caveats: IM1 and IM2 tumors showed no difference in T-cell fraction. TCR sequencing covered a subset of patients with enough tissue. Compared with uninvolved lung, tumors showed higher T cell infiltration by TCRbeta sequencing.

V gave up 5 bases and J gave up 5 bases, with 12 bases separating them. The CDR3 contains 14 residues. CDR1 is SGHAT, CDR2 FQDESV, per germline (reference sequence). Sequenced by immunoSEQ multiplex PCR; TCRdb stores in-frame clones only, minus some. The table lists about 6,000 clones, less than 85% of them singletons. The sequence derives from a human donor with non-small cell lung cancer. The material sequenced was lung tumor tissue. The chain couples TRBV11-1 to TRBJ2-2; perhaps TRBD1 as D (6 bases). The CDR3 protein is CASSGTGSTGELFF. For the CDR3, the DNA is TGTGCCAGCAGCGGTACAGGGTCAACCGGGGAGCTGTTTTTT. The full variable domain, its missing parts supplied by reference TRBV11-1 and TRBJ2-2, is EAEVAQSPRYKITEKSQAVAFWCDPISGHATLYWYRQILGQGPELLVQFQDESVVDDSQLPKDRFSAERLKGVDSTLKIQPAELGDSAMYLCASSGTGSTGELFFGEGSRLTVL.